A single sample is the source of the 32 T cell receptor beta chains below, sequenced in a study of blood T cell repertoires in COVID-19. The protocol was immunoSEQ multiplex PCR, while the TCRdb copy is restricted to in-frame clones and leaves out a portion. The data show approximately 110,000 clones, more than 85% seen once. The sample was peripheral blood. These receptors were obtained from a man in his fifties with COVID-19, enrolled during active disease.

The chain couples TRBV6-5 to TRBJ1-1; 9 bases align to TRBD1. Trimming took 6 bases from V and 5 from J; bases not matched to a gene: 7. The CDR3 extends over 14 amino acids. CDR1 and CDR2 (germline): MNHEY, SVGAGI. CDR3 nucleotide sequence: TGTGCCAGCAGAATCGACAGGGGGTGGACTGAAGCTTTCTTT. Residues: CASRIDRGWTEAFF.

The chain couples TRBV7-7 to TRBJ2-2; the match to TRBD1 covers 8 bases. Trimming took 5 bases from V and 2 from J; bases not matched to a gene: 13. The CDR3 totals 18 residues. CDR1 is SSHAT, CDR2 FNYEAQ, per germline (reference sequence). CDR3 sequence (DNA): TGTGCCAGCAGCCAACGTCCACCAGGACAGGGAAACACCGGGGAGCTGTTTTTT. Translated, it gives CASSQRPPGQGNTGELFF.

The chain has TRBV9 and TRBJ2-1; TRBD2 matches at 13 bases. With 7 bases clipped from V and 4 bases from J, the junction kept 8 bases outside the gene matches. The CDR3 runs to 16 residues. Germline V gives CDR1 SGDLS, CDR2 YYNGEE. The CDR3 nucleotides read TGTGCCAGCGACCCCGGGACTAGCGGGGTGTACAATGAGCAGTTCTTC. Translated, it gives CASDPGTSGVYNEQFF.

The chain carries TRBV2 and TRBJ1-4, with TRBD1 identical over 8 bases. CDR1 and CDR2 from the germline V gene are SNHLY and FYNNEI. The J segment lost 4 bases and the V segment lost 6 bases, leaving 4 bases of the junction unmatched. CDR3 length: 14 residues. This CDR3 reads CASSQTGVNEKLFF. CDR3 nucleotide sequence: TGTGCCAGCAGCCAGACAGGGGTTAATGAAAAACTGTTTTTT.

The chain uses TRBV9 and TRBJ2-5; 11 positions match TRBD1. CDR1 is SGDLS, CDR2 YYNGEE, per germline. The length of the CDR3 is 15 residues. The ends lost 4 bases at V and 5 bases at J; junction bases unmatched: 7. The CDR3 DNA reads TGTGCCAGCAGCCCCGGGACAGGGGGTGCTGAGACCCAGTACTTC. Translation gives CASSPGTGGAETQYF.

This chain uses TRBV10-3 with TRBJ1-1; 12 nucleotides match TRBD1. Germline loops: CDR1 ENHRY, CDR2 SYGVKD. The CDR3 has 16 residues. The V and J ends lost 5 bases and 1 base, in that order; junction bases with no gene match: 5. The CDR3 coding sequence is TGTGCCATCAGTCCCGGGACAGGGGGCTGGAACACTGAAGCTTTCTTT. This gives the protein CAISPGTGGWNTEAFF.

The J gene is TRBJ2-2, the V gene TRBV7-9; 7 positions agree with TRBD1. The CDR3 has 13 residues. V lost 5 bases to trimming and J lost 5 bases; unmatched junction nucleotides: 2. Per germline, CDR1 SEHNR and CDR2 FQNEAQ (reference sequence). The CDR3 nucleotides are TGTGCCAGCAGCCCGACAGGGACCGGGGAGCTGTTTTTT. It encodes CASSPTGTGELFF.

The V call is TRBV4-3, the J call TRBJ2-7, with TRBD2 as a possible D gene (7 bases). The germline gives CDR1 LGHNA, CDR2 YSLEER. CDR3 length equals 16 residues. Trimming took off 1 base at V and 5 bases at J, with 18 bases between the two ends. CDR3 in amino acids: CASSQVSGRGYDEQYF. The CDR3 nucleotides read TGCGCCAGCAGCCAAGTTTCTGGGAGGGGGTACGACGAGCAGTACTTC.

V and J are TRBV19 and TRBJ1-5, with TRBD1 identical over 9 bases. V lost 5 bases and J lost 1; bases outside the gene matches: 6. Germline V gene sequence: CDR1 LNHDA, CDR2 SQIVND (reference sequence). CDR3 length equals 16 residues. The CDR3: CASSPGTGRSNQPQHF. DNA for the CDR3: TGTGCCAGTAGTCCCGGGACAGGGCGAAGCAATCAGCCCCAGCATTTT.

The V call is TRBV27, the J call TRBJ2-2; 7 positions agree with TRBD2. Germline CDR1 reads MNHEY; CDR2 reads SMNVEV (reference sequence). This CDR3 contains 16 residues. With 7 bases clipped from V and 2 bases from J, the junction kept 10 bases outside the gene matches. The CDR3 loop reads CASTAPASGNTGELFF. In DNA, the CDR3 is TGTGCCAGCACTGCCCCAGCTAGCGGTAACACCGGGGAGCTGTTTTTT.

The gene calls are TRBV29-1 and TRBJ2-1, with TRBD2 matching 10 bases. With V trimmed by 1 base and J by 9 bases, 6 bases remained unmatched. Germline CDR1 is SQVTM and CDR2 is ANQGSEA. The CDR3 runs to 14 residues. CDR3 coding DNA: TGCAGCGTTGAAGTTCGGCTAGCGGGAGTTGAGCAGTTCTTC. Encoded protein: CSVEVRLAGVEQFF.

The CDR3 DNA reads as TGTGCCAGCAGCGTCGGGTCCAACACCGGGGAGCTGTTTTTT. Amino acids: CASSVGSNTGELFF. The J gene is TRBJ2-2, the V gene TRBV11-2; D remains unclear. Between the trimmed V and J ends, which lost 5 bases and 2 bases, there was a span of 9 bases. This CDR3 is 14 amino acids long. Germline CDR1 SGHAT, CDR2 FQNNGV.

The chain is built from TRBV3-1 (or the pseudogene TRBV3-2) and TRBJ1-2; 7 positions agree with TRBD1. The CDR3 sequence is 14 residues long. V lost 1 base and J lost 5; bases outside the gene matches: 4. Germline lookup yields CDR1 LGHDT and CDR2 YNNKEL (reference sequence). CDR3 nucleotide sequence: TGTGCCAGCAGCCAAGGACAGGGAAGTTATGGCTACACCTTC. Amino acid sequence: CASSQGQGSYGYTF.

V gene TRBV9 combines with J gene TRBJ1-4; maybe TRBD1 (5 bases). CDR1 and CDR2 from the germline V gene are SGDLS and YYNGEE. V lost 0 bases, J lost 8 bases, and 14 bases lay in between. The CDR3 contains 15 residues. CDR3: CASSVAGGAEEKLFF. CDR3 nucleotides: TGTGCCAGCAGCGTAGCGGGCGGGGCGGAGGAAAAACTGTTTTTT. The complete variable domain, with remaining parts taken from reference TRBV9 and TRBJ1-4, reads DSGVTQTPKHLITATGQRVTLRCSPRSGDLSVYWYQQSLDQGLQFLIQYYNGEERAKGNILERFSAQQFPDLHSELNLSSLELGDSALYFCASSVAGGAEEKLFFGSGTQLSVL.

The rearrangement links TRBV11-2 to TRBJ1-1; a possible D gene is TRBD1 (5 bases). This CDR3 is 15 amino acids long. Germline V gene sequence: CDR1 SGHAT, CDR2 FQNNGV. Trimming left V 0 bases short and J 5 bases short, with 13 bases between. The CDR3 loop reads CASSLEVRGWTEAFF. DNA of the CDR3: TGTGCCAGCAGCTTAGAAGTTAGGGGATGGACTGAAGCTTTCTTT.

This sequence joins TRBV5-8 and TRBJ1-5, with D tentatively TRBD1 (6 bases). CDR3 length: 17 amino acids. Trimming cost V 4 bases and J 0 bases, with 17 bases left between them. Germline assignment: CDR1 SGHTS and CDR2 YDEGEE. In DNA, the CDR3 is TGTGCCAGCAGCGCAGGGACGCGGACAGATAGCAATCAGCCCCAGCATTTT. Amino acids: CASSAGTRTDSNQPQHF. Using reference TRBV5-8 and TRBJ1-5 for the parts outside the CDR3, the full variable domain is EAGVTQSPTHLIKTRGQQATLRCSPISGHTSVYWYQQALGLGLQFLLWYDEGEERNRGNFPPRFSGRQFPNYSSELNVNALELEDSALYLCASSAGTRTDSNQPQHFGDGTRLSIL.

The table lists this clone with a count of one. V is TRBV6-5 and J is TRBJ1-1, with TRBD1 as a possible D gene (6 bases). There are 14 residues in the CDR3. Germline values: CDR1 MNHEY, CDR2 SVGAGI. Trimming removed 6 bases at V and 1 base at J, with 12 bases between. CDR3 DNA: TGTGCCAGCAGCAGATTAGGGGGGAACACTGAAGCTTTCTTT. This translates into CASSRLGGNTEAFF.

The CDR3 coding sequence is TGTGCCAGCAGCCAAGGTCCCAGCGGGAGGCCCAACACCGGGGAGCTGTTTTTT. Translated, it gives CASSQGPSGRPNTGELFF. The V and J genes are TRBV3-1 (or the pseudogene TRBV3-2) and TRBJ2-2; TRBD2 matches at 9 bases. This CDR3 has 18 amino acids. V dropped 1 base and J dropped 2; count of bases not matched to a gene: 8. CDR1 LGHDT and CDR2 YNNKEL come from the germline V gene (reference sequence).

The rearrangement links TRBV5-1 to TRBJ2-2; 10 bases align to TRBD1. The CDR3 covers 17 residues. V was clipped by 2 bases and J by 4 bases; unmatched bases: 8. CDR1 and CDR2 from the germline V gene are SGHRS and YFSETQ. This CDR3 is CASSFSRDRGSTGELFF. CDR3 nucleotide sequence: TGCGCCAGCAGCTTCAGCCGGGACAGGGGATCCACCGGGGAGCTGTTTTTT.

This clone is a singleton in its sample. The CDR3: CASSLQAGSDTQYF. The CDR3 coding sequence is TGCGCCAGCAGCTTGCAGGCAGGTTCAGATACGCAGTATTTT. This chain links TRBV5-1 with TRBJ2-3; no clear D gene. Germline CDR1 is SGHRS and CDR2 is YFSETQ. The CDR3 consists of 14 residues. The germline V and J ends were trimmed by 1 base and 4 bases, with 10 bases remaining between them.

V is TRBV18 and J is TRBJ1-2, with 7 bases aligning to TRBD1. The V segment lost 1 base and the J segment 6 bases; nucleotides outside the gene matches: 8. This CDR3 contains 15 residues. Germline CDR1 and CDR2: KGHSH and LQKENI. The CDR3 nucleotides are TGTGCCAGCTCACCACAGGCCGAGACAGGGAATGGCTACACCTTC. It specifies CASSPQAETGNGYTF.

The V gene is TRBV6-5, the J gene TRBJ1-2; no clear D. This CDR3 region has 15 residues. Trimming pared 2 bases from V and 3 bases from J, leaving 13 bases between. The V gene's germline CDR1 is MNHEY and CDR2 SVGAGI. The chain's CDR3 is CASSYGGRPDYGYTF. In nucleotides, the CDR3 is TGTGCCAGCAGTTACGGAGGACGCCCTGACTATGGCTACACCTTC.

The CDR3 loop reads CASSNWGVEAFF. CDR3 in DNA: TGCGCCAGCAGTAACTGGGGCGTCGAAGCTTTCTTT. The V call is TRBV5-1, the J call TRBJ1-1, with D possibly being TRBD1 (5 bases). Germline CDR1 reads SGHRS; CDR2 reads YFSETQ. V was pared by 5 bases and J by 8 bases, with 13 bases between. The CDR3 consists of 12 residues.

The chain joins TRBV9 to TRBJ2-5; no reliable D call. The ends were cut back, 4 bases at V and 0 bases at J, with 7 bases in the middle. The CDR3 has 13 amino acids. Germline loops: CDR1 SGDLS, CDR2 YYNGEE. The chain's CDR3 is CASSSDNQETQYF. The CDR3 coding sequence is TGTGCCAGCAGCTCAGACAACCAAGAGACCCAGTACTTC.

Written as DNA, the CDR3 is TGTGCCACCTCGACGGGGAGCTCCTACAATGAGCAGTTCTTC. This codes for CATSTGSSYNEQFF. The rearrangement uses TRBV10-3 and TRBJ2-1; D possibly corresponds to TRBD2 (5 bases). Per germline, CDR1 ENHRY and CDR2 SYGVKD. CDR3 length: 14 residues. V lost 10 bases and J 0 bases, leaving 13 bases between the germline ends.

CDR3 sequence (DNA): TGTGCCAGCAGTTTAGGGGGGGTAAAGACCCAGTACTTC. As protein: CASSLGGVKTQYF. This chain joins TRBV12-3 or TRBV12-4 and TRBJ2-5; a possible D gene is TRBD2 (6 bases). There are 13 residues in the CDR3. With 1 base removed from V and 6 bases from J, the gap between germline ends came to 9 bases.

The V and J genes are TRBV18 and TRBJ2-1, with TRBD2 matching over 9 bases. This CDR3 region has 15 residues. From germline, CDR1 is KGHSH and CDR2 LQKENI. With V trimmed by 3 bases and J by 9 bases, 9 bases remained unmatched. For the CDR3, the DNA is TGTGCCAGCTCACCGCCCGGGACTAGCAAAGGTGAGCAGTTCTTC. Protein product: CASSPPGTSKGEQFF.

V usage is TRBV7-3 and J usage is TRBJ2-1; 14 nucleotides line up with TRBD2. V gave up 1 base and J gave up 6 bases; unmatched junction bases: 2. This CDR3 region has 16 residues. Germline-derived CDR1 and CDR2 are SGHTA and FQGTGA. The CDR3 sequence is CASSLSGTSGGNEQFF. CDR3 coding DNA: TGTGCCAGCAGCTTAAGTGGGACTAGCGGGGGCAATGAGCAGTTCTTC.

The V gene is TRBV9, the J gene TRBJ2-2; tentative D call: TRBD2 (5 bases). CDR3 length: 14 amino acids. Per the germline V gene, CDR1 is SGDLS and CDR2 is YYNGEE. V lost 6 bases and J 1 base, leaving 10 bases between the germline ends. DNA for the CDR3: TGTGCCAGCACATCACTAGTGAACACCGGGGAGCTGTTTTTT. This encodes CASTSLVNTGELFF. The full variable domain, rest sourced from reference TRBV9 and TRBJ2-2, is DSGVTQTPKHLITATGQRVTLRCSPRSGDLSVYWYQQSLDQGLQFLIQYYNGEERAKGNILERFSAQQFPDLHSELNLSSLELGDSALYFCASTSLVNTGELFFGEGSRLTVL.

The J gene is TRBJ1-5, the V gene TRBV27, with TRBD1 as a possible D gene (6 bases). There are 13 residues in the CDR3. The germline gives CDR1 MNHEY, CDR2 SMNVEV (reference sequence). Trimming cost V 2 bases and J 7 bases, with 9 bases left between them. CDR3 residues: CASSLGGRQPQHF. CDR3 DNA sequence: TGTGCCAGCAGTTTAGGGGGCAGACAGCCCCAGCATTTT.

The rearrangement uses TRBV7-2 and TRBJ1-4; 9 bases align to TRBD1. There are 14 residues in the CDR3. The germline CDR1 and CDR2 sequences are SGHTA and FQGNSA. With V trimmed by 4 bases and J by 8 bases, 5 bases remained unmatched. Here the CDR3 DNA reads TGTGCCAGCAGCTCGGGACAGGGAGTGGAAAAACTGTTTTTT. It encodes CASSSGQGVEKLFF.

The chain joins TRBV3-1 (or the pseudogene TRBV3-2) to TRBJ2-2, with D perhaps matching TRBD1 (6 bases). The CDR3 length is 18 residues. The germline gives CDR1 LGHDT, CDR2 YNNKEL (reference sequence). The V end was cut by 6 bases, the J end by 1 base, with 21 bases between. As DNA, the CDR3 is TGTGCCAGCAGTGCCCCGGGACACTCATTGAAGAACACCGGGGAGCTGTTTTTT. The encoded protein is CASSAPGHSLKNTGELFF.